The 7 T cell receptor beta chains reported below all come from one sample, sequenced in a study of shared clonotypes between healthy human individuals. Generated by immunoSEQ multiplex PCR, the TCRdb table keeps only in-frame clones and is missing some. This sample has under 600,000 clones, with almost 80% found just once. The material sequenced was PBMCs. These TCRs come from a middle-aged woman in good health. Some clones in this sample may be carry-over from other donors' samples.

This chain links TRBV11-1 with TRBJ2-3; possible D gene TRBD1, 6 bases. This CDR3 comprises 16 residues. The V end lost 6 bases, the J end lost 0 bases, and 16 bases lay between the germline ends. Germline V gene sequence: CDR1 SGHAT, CDR2 FQDESV (reference sequence). The CDR3 protein is CASRLDRPQSTDTQYF. The CDR3 DNA sequence: TGTGCCAGCAGACTAGACAGGCCTCAAAGCACAGATACGCAGTATTTT.

The rearrangement uses TRBV28 and TRBJ2-1, with D hard to call. V lost 3 bases to trimming and J lost 0 bases, with 15 bases between them. The germline V gene encodes CDR1 MDHEN and CDR2 SYDVKM. CDR3 size: 17 residues. CDR3 region: CASSFWNSLGSYNEQFF. CDR3 in DNA: TGTGCCAGCAGTTTTTGGAACAGCTTAGGCTCCTACAATGAGCAGTTCTTC.

The chain joins TRBV10-1 to TRBJ2-3; D is unclear. The CDR3 length is 13 residues. The ends were cut back, 3 bases at V and 1 base at J, with 5 bases in the middle. Germline V gene data show CDR1 as WNHNN and CDR2 as SYGVQD (reference sequence). In DNA, the CDR3 is TGCGCCAGCAGTGAAGCTGGCACAGATACGCAGTATTTT. Translating it yields CASSEAGTDTQYF.

A note on this clone: At one of its ends the junction is not consistent with the germline gene, which may arise from a read error. Other DNA variants within this sample encode the same CDR3. This chain uses TRBV12-5 with TRBJ2-5, with D perhaps matching TRBD1 (5 bases). The CDR3 runs to 16 residues. The V gene's germline CDR1 is LGHNT and CDR2 FRNRAP. CDR3 in DNA: TGTGCTAGTGGTTTGGGGCTACTGGGGCCTTCGGAGACACAGTACTTC. Its translation is CASGLGLLGPSETQYF. The full variable domain, with the rest looked up from reference TRBV12-5 and TRBJ2-5, is DARVTQTPRHKVTEMGQEVTMRCQPILGHNTVFWYRQTMMQGLELLAYFRNRAPLDDSGMPKDRFSAEMPDATLATLKIQPSEPRDSAVYFCASGLGLLGPSETQYFGPGTRLLVL.

The rearrangement links TRBV7-9 to TRBJ1-5, with D perhaps TRBD1 (6 bases). The CDR3 has 13 amino acids. The germline V and J ends were trimmed by 5 bases and 6 bases, with 11 bases remaining between them. Germline values: CDR1 SEHNR, CDR2 FQNEAQ (reference sequence). DNA of the CDR3: TGTGCCAGCAGCATACAGGGTGGTCAGCCCCAGCATTTT. Protein: CASSIQGGQPQHF. Using reference TRBV7-9 and TRBJ1-5 for the parts outside the CDR3, the full variable domain is DTGVSQNPRHKITKRGQNVTFRCDPISEHNRLYWYRQTLGQGPEFLTYFQNEAQLEKSRLLSDRFSAERPKGSFSTLEIQRTEQGDSAMYLCASSIQGGQPQHFGDGTRLSIL.

This clone was observed a few times. This chain uses TRBV30 with TRBJ2-3, with D perhaps being TRBD1 or TRBD2 (5 bases each). The germline CDR1 and CDR2 sequences are GTSNPN and SVGIG (reference sequence). V lost 1 base and J 5 bases, leaving 7 bases between the germline ends. The CDR3 spans 12 residues. The CDR3 DNA is TGTGCCTGGAGTGCTGGGGGAGATACGCAGTATTTT. It translates to CAWSAGGDTQYF.

The chain uses TRBV19 and TRBJ1-3; the D gene is possibly TRBD1 (5 bases). CDR1 is LNHDA, CDR2 SQIVND, per germline (reference sequence). This CDR3 region has 15 residues. Trimming cost V 4 bases and J 0 bases, with 10 bases left between them. The CDR3 spells CASSSGTGSGNTIYF. The CDR3 coding sequence is TGTGCCAGTAGTAGCGGGACTGGCTCTGGAAACACCATATATTTT. Variable domain in full (rest from reference TRBV19 and TRBJ1-3): DGGITQSPKYLFRKEGQNVTLSCEQNLNHDAMYWYRQDPGQGLRLIYYSQIVNDFQKGDIAEGYSVSREKKESFPLTVTSAQKNPTAFYLCASSSGTGSGNTIYFGEGSWLTVV.